This T cell receptor (beta chain) was obtained from a study of shared clonotypes between healthy human individuals. V shed 0 bases and J shed 7 bases, with 8 bases lying between them. Germline CDR1 is SGHNT and CDR2 is YYREEE (reference sequence). This CDR3 region has 14 residues. Libraries were prepared by immunoSEQ multiplex PCR; TCRdb keeps only in-frame clonotypes and omits some of them. The data contain some 2,400,000 clones, 95% of them seen just once; the ten biggest clones take up over 0.1%. This TCR was sampled from a man aged 18 to 35 in good health. Sequenced material: naive CD4+ T cells sorted from blood. Sample subset: CD45RA+ positively selected. The chain joins TRBV5-4 to TRBJ1-6, with D hard to call. This chain's CDR3 is CASSLAQQNSPLHF. DNA of the CDR3: TGTGCCAGCAGCTTGGCACAGCAAAATTCACCCCTCCACTTT.